Below, one T cell receptor (beta chain) is given with its context. The antigen remains undetermined. TCRdb keeps only in-frame clones here, not all; method: immunoSEQ multiplex PCR. The sample includes tens of thousands of clones, more than 70% of them seen just once. This CDR3 is built from 20 residues. Germline V gene lookup returns CDR1 SNHLY and CDR2 FYNNEI. Trimming at V came to 3 bases and at J to 4 bases, leaving 14 bases not matched to a gene. This sample is drawn from a study of cytomegalovirus exposure and HLA in healthy donors. Overall study findings and caveats: The TCR clusters that emerged in the first cohort tended, a later analysis found, to co-occur in the 110 or so validation repertoires. Rare TCR sequences predominated, though certain public TCRs were found in many donors. The classifier was said to identify cytomegalovirus status with high specificity and sensitivity.

Sequenced sample: PBMCs. The V call is TRBV2, the J call TRBJ2-6, with TRBD1 identical over 11 bases. This receptor was identified in a woman between 18 and 30 years old in good health and CMV-seropositive. The CDR3 loop reads CASSEGAWTGGVSGANVLTF. The CDR3 nucleotides are TGTGCCAGCAGTGAGGGGGCCTGGACAGGGGGCGTCTCCGGGGCCAACGTCCTGACTTTC.